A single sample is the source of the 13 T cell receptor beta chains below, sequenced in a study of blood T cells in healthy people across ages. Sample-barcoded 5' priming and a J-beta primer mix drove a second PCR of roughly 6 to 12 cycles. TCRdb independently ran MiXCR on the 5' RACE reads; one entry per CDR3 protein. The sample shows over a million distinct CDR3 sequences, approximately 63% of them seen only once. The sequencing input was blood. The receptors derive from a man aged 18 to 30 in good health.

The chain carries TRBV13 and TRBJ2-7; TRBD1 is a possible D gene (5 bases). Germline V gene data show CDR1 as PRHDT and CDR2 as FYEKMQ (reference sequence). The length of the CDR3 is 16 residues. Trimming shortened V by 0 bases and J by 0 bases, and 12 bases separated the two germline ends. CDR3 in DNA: TGTGCCAGCAGCTTAGGGAAGGGGAAGAGCTCCTACGAGCAGTACTTC. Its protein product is CASSLGKGKSSYEQYF.

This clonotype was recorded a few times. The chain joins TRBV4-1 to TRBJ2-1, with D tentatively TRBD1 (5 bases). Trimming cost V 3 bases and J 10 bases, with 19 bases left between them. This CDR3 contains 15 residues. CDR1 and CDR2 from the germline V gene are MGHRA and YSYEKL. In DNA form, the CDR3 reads TGCGCCAGCAGCCACCATCCCCAGGGCGGTGAGGAGCAGTTCTTC. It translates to CASSHHPQGGEEQFF.

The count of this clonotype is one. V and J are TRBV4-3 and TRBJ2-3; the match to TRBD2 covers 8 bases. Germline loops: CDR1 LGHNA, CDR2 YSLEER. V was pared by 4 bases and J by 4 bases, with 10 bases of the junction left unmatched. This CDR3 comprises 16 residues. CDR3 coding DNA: TGCGCCAGCAGCCTGGAAGTAACGGGGGGGGCAGATACGCAGTATTTT. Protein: CASSLEVTGGADTQYF.

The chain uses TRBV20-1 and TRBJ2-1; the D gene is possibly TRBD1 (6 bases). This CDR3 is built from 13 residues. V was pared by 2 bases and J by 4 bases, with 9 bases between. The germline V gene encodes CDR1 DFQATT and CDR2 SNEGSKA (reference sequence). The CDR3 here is CSARRQGYNEQFF. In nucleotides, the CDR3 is TGCAGTGCTAGACGGCAGGGGTACAATGAGCAGTTCTTC.

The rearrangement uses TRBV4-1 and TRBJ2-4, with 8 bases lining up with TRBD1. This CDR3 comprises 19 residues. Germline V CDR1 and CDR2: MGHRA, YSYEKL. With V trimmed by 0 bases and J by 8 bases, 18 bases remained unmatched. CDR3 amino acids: CASSQEGSGPQGAWDIQYF. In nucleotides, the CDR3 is TGCGCCAGCAGCCAAGAAGGGTCGGGCCCCCAGGGGGCTTGGGACATTCAGTACTTC.

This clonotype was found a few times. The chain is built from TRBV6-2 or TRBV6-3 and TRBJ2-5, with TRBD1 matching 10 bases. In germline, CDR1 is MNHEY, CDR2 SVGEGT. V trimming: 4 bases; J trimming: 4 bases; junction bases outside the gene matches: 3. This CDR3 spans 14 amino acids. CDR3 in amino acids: CASSSGQGTETQYF. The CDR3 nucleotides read TGTGCCAGCAGTTCGGGACAGGGGACAGAGACCCAGTACTTC.

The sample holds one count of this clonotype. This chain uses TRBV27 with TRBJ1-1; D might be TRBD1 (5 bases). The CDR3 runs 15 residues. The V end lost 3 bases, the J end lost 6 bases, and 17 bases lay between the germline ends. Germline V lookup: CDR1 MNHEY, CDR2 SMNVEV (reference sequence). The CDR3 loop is CASSLVQGHLAEAFF. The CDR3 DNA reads TGTGCCAGCAGTTTGGTTCAGGGCCATCTCGCTGAAGCTTTCTTT.

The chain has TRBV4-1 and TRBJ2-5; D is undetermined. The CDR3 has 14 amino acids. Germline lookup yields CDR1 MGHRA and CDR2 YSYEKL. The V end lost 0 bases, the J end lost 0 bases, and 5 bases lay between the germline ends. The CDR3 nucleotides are TGCGCCAGCAGCCAAGATTTGGACCAAGAGACCCAGTACTTC. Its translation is CASSQDLDQETQYF.

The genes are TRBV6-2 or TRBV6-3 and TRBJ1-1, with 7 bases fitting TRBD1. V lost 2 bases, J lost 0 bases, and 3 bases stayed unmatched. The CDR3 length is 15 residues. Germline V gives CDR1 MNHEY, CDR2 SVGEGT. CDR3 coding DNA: TGTGCCAGCAGTTACGTGACAGGGATGAACACTGAAGCTTTCTTT. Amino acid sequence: CASSYVTGMNTEAFF.

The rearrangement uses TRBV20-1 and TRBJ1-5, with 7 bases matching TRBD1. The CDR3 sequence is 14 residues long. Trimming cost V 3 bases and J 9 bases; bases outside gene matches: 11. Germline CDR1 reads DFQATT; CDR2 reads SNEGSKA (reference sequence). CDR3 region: CSARTGRYQWPQHF. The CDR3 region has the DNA TGCAGTGCTAGGACAGGGCGGTATCAATGGCCCCAGCATTTT.

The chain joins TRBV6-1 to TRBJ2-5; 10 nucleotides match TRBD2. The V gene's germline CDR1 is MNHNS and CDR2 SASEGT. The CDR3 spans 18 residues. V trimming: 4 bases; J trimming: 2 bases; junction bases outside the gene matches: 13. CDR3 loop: CASSGGLASPEQQETQYF. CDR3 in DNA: TGTGCCAGCAGTGGGGGACTAGCGAGTCCAGAACAACAAGAGACCCAGTACTTC.

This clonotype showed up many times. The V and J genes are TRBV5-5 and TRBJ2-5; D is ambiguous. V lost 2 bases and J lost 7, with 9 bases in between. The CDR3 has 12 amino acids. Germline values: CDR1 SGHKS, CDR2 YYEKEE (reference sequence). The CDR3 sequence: CASSFETGTQYF. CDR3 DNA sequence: TGTGCCAGCAGCTTTGAAACGGGGACCCAGTACTTC.

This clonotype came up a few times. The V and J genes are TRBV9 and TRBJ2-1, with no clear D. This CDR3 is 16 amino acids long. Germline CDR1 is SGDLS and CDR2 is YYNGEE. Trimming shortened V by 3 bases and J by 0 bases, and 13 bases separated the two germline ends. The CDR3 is CASSAKDGSSYNEQFF. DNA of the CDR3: TGTGCCAGCAGCGCGAAGGACGGAAGCTCCTACAATGAGCAGTTCTTC.